These 20 T cell receptor beta chains share one sample of origin, sequenced in a study of glioma-infiltrating T cells after dendritic cell vaccination. Some clones are missing from TCRdb's copy, which holds only in-frame ones; the method was immunoSEQ multiplex PCR. The table has 70,000 to 100,000 clones, around 86% seen once. The time point was: after dendritic cell vaccination, including at tumor progression/relapse. The input for sequencing was blood, taken after dendritic cell vaccination. These receptors originate from a human donor with glioblastoma.

The chain recombines TRBV4-2 with TRBJ2-7; 10 nucleotides align to TRBD2. The CDR3 length is 18 residues. Trimming at V came to 4 bases and at J to 2 bases, leaving 14 bases not matched to a gene. Per the germline V gene, CDR1 is LGHNA and CDR2 is YNFKEQ. The CDR3 coding sequence is TGTGCCAGCAGCCGAGGACTAGCGGCCTCCCCTTCCACCTACGAGCAGTACTTC. It is translated as CASSRGLAASPSTYEQYF.

The V gene is TRBV10-3, the J gene TRBJ1-1, with 9 bases matching TRBD1. Germline assignment: CDR1 ENHRY and CDR2 SYGVKD. The V gene end was trimmed by 4 bases and the J gene end by 1 base; junction bases not matched to a gene: 4. CDR3 length equals 15 residues. The CDR3 region has the DNA TGTGCCATCAGTGTAGGGACAGGGAGGAACACTGAAGCTTTCTTT. This gives the protein CAISVGTGRNTEAFF.

V and J are TRBV6-5 and TRBJ1-2; the match to TRBD1 covers 8 bases. This CDR3 region has 14 residues. Germline values: CDR1 MNHEY, CDR2 SVGAGI. V trimming: 4 bases; J trimming: 5 bases; junction bases outside the gene matches: 6. The CDR3 protein is CASSSDRDFYGYTF. Written as DNA, the CDR3 is TGTGCCAGCAGTTCGGACAGGGATTTTTATGGCTACACCTTC.

V and J are TRBV7-2 and TRBJ2-1; D is perhaps TRBD2 (5 bases). Deletions cut 3 bases from V and 0 bases from J, with 6 bases between. The CDR3 covers 14 residues. The V gene's germline CDR1 is SGHTA and CDR2 FQGNSA. CDR3 DNA: TGTGCCAGCAGCTTTGGGAGCTCCTACAATGAGCAGTTCTTC. Protein product: CASSFGSSYNEQFF.

The chain employs TRBV6-6 and TRBJ2-1, with a possible D match to TRBD2 (6 bases). From germline, CDR1 is MNHNY and CDR2 SVGAGI (reference sequence). Trimming took 4 bases from V and 4 from J, leaving 14 bases between them. The CDR3 has 15 residues. CDR3 sequence: CASSWGVRGYNEQFF. DNA for the CDR3: TGTGCCAGCAGTTGGGGGGTACGGGGATACAATGAGCAGTTCTTC.

This clone was recorded once. The V call is TRBV7-8, the J call TRBJ1-1; D gene ambiguous. The CDR3 contains 19 residues. CDR1 SGHVS and CDR2 FQNEAQ come from the germline V gene. The V end was cut by 2 bases, the J end by 0 bases, with 22 bases between. CDR3 protein: CASSLLAGRSARLNTEAFF. Here the CDR3 DNA reads TGTGCCAGCAGCTTATTGGCGGGCAGGTCCGCTCGTCTGAACACTGAAGCTTTCTTT.

This chain links TRBV19 with TRBJ2-2; TRBD2 is a possible D gene (6 bases). V was clipped by 6 bases and J by 4 bases, with 12 bases between them. The CDR3 contains 14 residues. Germline V gene data show CDR1 as LNHDA and CDR2 as SQIVND (reference sequence). The CDR3 protein is CASRGDSLTGELFF. In nucleotides, the CDR3 is TGTGCCAGTAGAGGGGACTCCCTCACCGGGGAGCTGTTTTTT.

DNA of the CDR3: TGTGCCAGTATAAACAGGAACACTGAAGCTTTCTTT. It encodes CASINRNTEAFF. The chain uses TRBV6-1 and TRBJ1-1; D not certain. The length of the CDR3 is 12 residues. CDR1 and CDR2 (germline): MNHNS, SASEGT. V lost 9 bases and J 1 base, leaving 9 bases between the germline ends.

V usage is TRBV6-1 and J usage is TRBJ2-7; D may be TRBD1 (6 bases). V was cut by 0 bases and J by 6 bases, with 18 bases left in between. CDR1 is MNHNS, CDR2 SASEGT, per germline. This CDR3 region has 16 residues. The CDR3 sequence: CASSEAPWDTRSEQYF. CDR3 sequence (DNA): TGTGCCAGCAGTGAAGCGCCATGGGACACCAGAAGCGAGCAGTACTTC.

This clone is medium-sized in the sample. The J gene is TRBJ2-1, the V gene TRBV19, with 16 bases fitting TRBD2. From germline, CDR1 is LNHDA and CDR2 SQIVND (reference sequence). V lost 5 bases to trimming and J lost 6 bases; unmatched junction nucleotides: 7. The CDR3 extends over 17 amino acids. In DNA, the CDR3 is TGTGCCAGTAGTGGACTGGGACTAGCGGGGGGGCGCAATGAGCAGTTCTTC. The encoded protein is CASSGLGLAGGRNEQFF.

This clone was observed a handful of times. The chain combines TRBV6-5 with TRBJ1-1; the D gene is possibly TRBD1 (6 bases). The CDR3 totals 13 residues. CDR1 and CDR2 (germline): MNHEY, SVGAGI. V was cut by 4 bases and J by 6 bases, with 12 bases left in between. CDR3 amino acids: CASSSRTVSEAFF. The CDR3 nucleotides read TGTGCCAGCAGTTCGCGGACAGTCTCTGAAGCTTTCTTT.

The gene calls are TRBV6-6 and TRBJ2-2; perhaps TRBD2 as D (6 bases). Looked up from germline, CDR1 is MNHNY and CDR2 is SVGAGI (reference sequence). The V end lost 5 bases, the J end lost 2 bases, and 12 bases lay between the germline ends. This CDR3 has 15 amino acids. For the CDR3, the DNA is TGTGCCAGCAGTCCAAGCGGGCCCAACACCGGGGAGCTGTTTTTT. It is translated as CASSPSGPNTGELFF.

This clone was seen only a few times. The rearrangement uses TRBV6-1 and TRBJ2-1; 7 bases align to TRBD1. This CDR3 region has 12 residues. CDR1 is MNHNS and CDR2 is SASEGT in the germline V gene. CDR3 nucleotide sequence: TGTTCCCTTCGTCCACCACAGGGGGAGCAGTTCTTC. Translation: CSLRPPQGEQFF.

The chain recombines TRBV19 with TRBJ1-4, with a weak D call TRBD1 (5 bases). The CDR3 is 14 residues long. The germline CDR1 and CDR2 sequences are LNHDA and SQIVND (reference sequence). Trimming removed 8 bases at V and 6 bases at J, with 16 bases between. CDR3 bases: TGTGCCAGTCGGGGGGTCGGGCGGGATGAAAAACTGTTTTTT. This codes for CASRGVGRDEKLFF. Filled out from reference TRBV19 and TRBJ1-4, the complete variable domain reads DGGITQSPKYLFRKEGQNVTLSCEQNLNHDAMYWYRQDPGQGLRLIYYSQIVNDFQKGDIAEGYSVSREKKESFPLTVTSAQKNPTAFYLCASRGVGRDEKLFFGSGTQLSVL.

The chain has TRBV10-3 and TRBJ1-3; D is unresolved. Trimming took 7 bases from V and 0 from J, leaving 10 bases between them. Germline CDR1 reads ENHRY; CDR2 reads SYGVKD. The CDR3 runs to 14 residues. CDR3 coding DNA: TGTGCCATCACCGAGGTGGCCTCTGGAAACACCATATATTTT. Protein product: CAITEVASGNTIYF.

The rearrangement joins TRBV5-1 to TRBJ1-2, with D hard to call. Germline CDR1 and CDR2: SGHRS and YFSETQ. The germline V and J ends were trimmed by 4 bases and 3 bases, with 10 bases remaining between them. This CDR3 region has 13 residues. DNA for the CDR3: TGCGCCAGCAGCGTTACACTAGACTATGGCTACACCTTC. This sequence encodes CASSVTLDYGYTF.

The chain links TRBV29-1 to TRBJ1-2; weak D call: TRBD1 (5 bases). Germline assignment: CDR1 SQVTM and CDR2 ANQGSEA. Trimming pared 7 bases from V and 13 bases from J, leaving 25 bases between. CDR3 length equals 13 residues. The CDR3: CSAVEGGQGDVTF. CDR3 DNA sequence: TGCAGCGCTGTGGAGGGCGGGCAGGGCGACGTCACCTTC.

The chain combines TRBV13 with TRBJ2-7; 7 nucleotides line up with TRBD1. The length of the CDR3 is 14 residues. Germline CDR1 reads PRHDT; CDR2 reads FYEKMQ (reference sequence). The V gene end was trimmed by 3 bases and the J gene end by 1 base; junction bases not matched to a gene: 3. CDR3 protein: CASSFQTGSYEQYF. CDR3 nucleotide sequence: TGTGCCAGCAGCTTCCAGACAGGGTCCTACGAGCAGTACTTC.

The chain has TRBV29-1 and TRBJ2-1; D possibly corresponds to TRBD2 (7 bases). Germline CDR1 is SQVTM and CDR2 is ANQGSEA. The V end lost 7 bases, the J end lost 15 bases, and 25 bases lay between the germline ends. This CDR3 has 13 amino acids. The CDR3 sequence is CSASPSGGGRLFF. Written as DNA, the CDR3 is TGCAGCGCCTCACCCTCGGGCGGGGGCCGTCTGTTCTTC.

This chain connects TRBV12-5 to TRBJ1-6; 10 bases match TRBD1. After removal of 0 bases from V and 15 bases from J, the junction contained 11 bases not matched to a gene. Germline CDR1 reads LGHNT; CDR2 reads FRNRAP. The length of the CDR3 is 16 residues. The CDR3 DNA reads as TGTGCTAGTGGTTTGGTGCTCCGACAGGGGGCTGGGCTCCTCCACTTT. Translation gives CASGLVLRQGAGLLHF.